The present entry profiles one T cell receptor beta chain with its context. TCRdb recomputed calls from the RT-PCR reads with MiXCR, one row per CDR3 protein. The sample shows 650,000 to 800,000 distinct CDR3 sequences, 14% of them seen only once. The CDR3 contains 13 residues. Per the germline V gene, CDR1 is SGHDT and CDR2 is YYEEEE. Trimming pared 10 bases from V and 0 bases from J, leaving 12 bases between. The V gene is TRBV5-6, the J gene TRBJ2-3; D not certain. The source of this sequence is a female donor in good health, serving as a healthy control. What was sequenced was memory CD4+ T cells from blood. CDR3 DNA: TGTGCCGTCAAACGGTACAGCACAGATACGCAGTATTTT. This encodes CAVKRYSTDTQYF.